The 16 T cell receptor beta chains reported below all come from one sample, sequenced in a study of T cell responses to AZD1222 COVID-19 vaccine. Here immunoSEQ multiplex PCR was the method, and the copy in TCRdb shows in-frame clones only, minus some. The sample lists roughly 140,000 clones, approximately 90% occurring once. The specimen was peripheral blood, collected on day 0 of AZD1222 vaccination. The receptors come from an adult in good health.

The rearrangement links TRBV6-2 or TRBV6-3 to TRBJ2-3; 9 bases are a match to TRBD2. Germline V gives CDR1 MNHEY, CDR2 SVGEGT. This CDR3 spans 16 amino acids. Germline trimming cut 0 bases from V and 3 bases from J; bases unmatched to any gene: 4. The chain's CDR3 is CASSYSSAGGTDTQYF. The CDR3 DNA follows: TGTGCCAGCAGTTACTCGTCGGCGGGAGGGACAGATACGCAGTATTTT.

The rearrangement uses TRBV19 and TRBJ2-1, with D possibly matching TRBD2 (5 bases). The CDR3 spans 13 residues. CDR1 is LNHDA, CDR2 SQIVND, per germline (reference sequence). The germline V and J ends were trimmed by 3 bases and 8 bases, with 11 bases remaining between them. The CDR3 spells CASSMARVDEQFF. The CDR3 DNA sequence: TGTGCCAGTAGTATGGCGAGGGTCGATGAGCAGTTCTTC. Complete variable domain (other parts from reference TRBV19 and TRBJ2-1): DGGITQSPKYLFRKEGQNVTLSCEQNLNHDAMYWYRQDPGQGLRLIYYSQIVNDFQKGDIAEGYSVSREKKESFPLTVTSAQKNPTAFYLCASSMARVDEQFFGPGTRLTVL.

This chain uses TRBV11-3 with TRBJ1-3; perhaps TRBD1 as D (6 bases). Germline V gene data show CDR1 as SGHNT and CDR2 as YENEEA. Trimming removed 5 bases at V and 0 bases at J, with 11 bases between. The CDR3 is 15 residues long. The CDR3 spells CASSADSHSGNTIYF. The DNA for the CDR3 is TGTGCCAGCAGCGCGGACAGCCACTCTGGAAACACCATATATTTT. The variable domain in full, with the rest retrieved from reference TRBV11-3 and TRBJ1-3, is EAGVVQSPRYKIIEKKQPVAFWCNPISGHNTLYWYLQNLGQGPELLIRYENEEAVDDSQLPKDRFSAERLKGVDSTLKIQPAELGDSAVYLCASSADSHSGNTIYFGEGSWLTVV.

The chain is built from TRBV19 and TRBJ2-5, with 11 bases fitting TRBD2. Germline loops: CDR1 LNHDA, CDR2 SQIVND (reference sequence). This CDR3 contains 16 residues. The trim removed 5 bases at V and 4 bases at J, leaving 9 bases unmatched. The CDR3 DNA is TGTGCCAGTAGTGGGCAGATAGCGGGAGGGTCAGAGACCCAGTACTTC. Amino acids: CASSGQIAGGSETQYF.

The chain carries TRBV14 and TRBJ1-1; 7 bases fit TRBD1. The V gene's germline CDR1 is SGHDN and CDR2 FVKESK. This CDR3 spans 16 amino acids. Trimming removed 3 bases from V and 0 bases from J; junction bases left unmatched: 7. The CDR3 nucleotides read TGTGCCAGCAGCCACTTCCAGGGACAGTTGAACACTGAAGCTTTCTTT. This sequence encodes CASSHFQGQLNTEAFF.

About this clone itself: Its ends do not fully match the called genes, so a read error is possible. This chain uses TRBV7-7 with TRBJ2-7, with a weak D call TRBD2 (6 bases). Germline CDR1 SSHAT, CDR2 FNYEAQ (reference sequence). The CDR3 contains 14 residues. CDR3 sequence: CASSAGTFTYEQYF. CDR3 sequence (DNA): TGTGCTAGCAGCGCTGGGACTTTTACCTACGAGCAGTACTTC.

This chain joins TRBV9 and TRBJ2-2, with D perhaps TRBD1 or TRBD2 (6 bases each). Germline V gene sequence: CDR1 SGDLS, CDR2 YYNGEE. Trimming pared 0 bases from V and 3 bases from J, leaving 9 bases between. This CDR3 spans 15 amino acids. This CDR3 is CASSVVGGYTGELFF. Here the CDR3 DNA reads TGTGCCAGCAGCGTAGTGGGGGGCTACACCGGGGAGCTGTTTTTT.

The chain is built from TRBV2 and TRBJ1-2; D ambiguous. With 8 bases removed from V and 6 bases from J, the gap between germline ends came to 19 bases. The CDR3 totals 14 residues. From germline, CDR1 is SNHLY and CDR2 FYNNEI. The CDR3 sequence: CASGGFLDSDGYTF. CDR3 DNA: TGTGCCAGCGGAGGGTTCCTCGATTCGGATGGCTACACCTTC.

This clone was recorded only once. The CDR3 region has the DNA TGTGCCAGCACCTATTCCTTTCTTACGCCAGATACGCAGTATTTT. The encoded protein is CASTYSFLTPDTQYF. The chain has TRBV2 and TRBJ2-3; D gene uncertain. V lost 7 bases, J lost 4 bases, and 18 bases lay in between. This CDR3 has 15 residues. CDR1 is SNHLY and CDR2 is FYNNEI in the germline V gene.

The chain uses TRBV5-1 and TRBJ2-2; the D is unclear. The CDR3 runs 12 residues. The ends were cut back, 7 bases at V and 5 bases at J, with 9 bases in the middle. Germline V CDR1 and CDR2: SGHRS, YFSETQ. CDR3 sequence (DNA): TGCGCCAGCGCCCGCCGAACCGGGGAGCTGTTTTTT. Translated, it gives CASARRTGELFF.

The chain has TRBV5-4 and TRBJ1-2; TRBD1 agrees at 9 bases. Germline loops: CDR1 SGHNT, CDR2 YYREEE (reference sequence). Trimming at V came to 6 bases and at J to 3 bases, leaving 9 bases not matched to a gene. This CDR3 region has 15 residues. DNA of the CDR3: TGTGCCAGCACCTCTTACCGGGACAGGGACTATGGCTACACCTTC. Translated: CASTSYRDRDYGYTF.

V is TRBV5-1 and J is TRBJ1-5, with D hard to call. The CDR3 consists of 13 residues. In germline, CDR1 is SGHRS, CDR2 YFSETQ. The germline V and J ends were trimmed by 4 bases and 7 bases, with 12 bases remaining between them. The CDR3 protein is CASSQTVEQPQHF. Written as DNA, the CDR3 is TGCGCCAGCAGCCAAACGGTGGAGCAGCCCCAGCATTTT.

The J gene is TRBJ2-7, the V gene TRBV4-3, with D uncertain. The V end lost 1 base, the J end lost 0 bases, and 7 bases lay between the germline ends. Germline-derived CDR1 and CDR2 are LGHNA and YSLEER. The CDR3 spans 14 residues. The CDR3 spells CASSQGRTSYEQYF. The CDR3 nucleotides read TGCGCCAGCAGCCAAGGGCGTACCTCCTACGAGCAGTACTTC.

The chain uses TRBV11-3 and TRBJ2-3; 7 nucleotides line up with TRBD1. V lost 3 bases, J lost 0 bases, and 12 bases stayed unmatched. The CDR3 spans 18 residues. Germline-derived CDR1 and CDR2 are SGHNT and YENEEA. The chain's CDR3 is CASSLGDRFSYSTDTQYF. The CDR3 DNA reads as TGTGCCAGCAGCTTGGGGGACAGATTTAGTTATAGCACAGATACGCAGTATTTT.

The chain uses TRBV2 and TRBJ1-2; possibly TRBD1 for D (6 bases). This CDR3 has 12 amino acids. V gave up 6 bases and J gave up 7 bases, with 12 bases separating them. CDR1 is SNHLY and CDR2 is FYNNEI in the germline V gene. The CDR3 bases are TGTGCCAGCAGGGACCAACAGGGTGGCTACACCTTC. This encodes CASRDQQGGYTF.

The chain joins TRBV3-1 (or the pseudogene TRBV3-2) to TRBJ2-1; 9 bases are shared with TRBD1. Germline V gene sequence: CDR1 LGHDT, CDR2 YNNKEL (reference sequence). V gave up 1 base and J gave up 6 bases; unmatched junction bases: 1. There are 14 residues in the CDR3. CDR3 in DNA: TGTGCCAGCAGCCAAGCGGACAGGGGCAATGAGCAGTTCTTC. Protein sequence: CASSQADRGNEQFF.